This T cell receptor (beta chain) was retrieved from a study of CD8+CD57+ T cells in acquired aplastic anemia. For the study at large: Roughly 3 ug was the average amount of DNA from sorted CD4+ and CD8+ cells.

CDR1 is ENHRY and CDR2 is SYGVKD in the germline V gene. The CDR3 is 15 residues long. A note on this clonotype: A much larger clone sits a single nucleotide away, making a read error possible.

According to the study, genomic DNA was the template for TCR beta VDJ and CDR3 profiling. TCRdb fed the reads into MiXCR, producing one record per CDR3 protein. The table includes roughly 420,000 distinct CDR3 sequences, 55% to 70% detected once. This clonotype originated in a human donor in good health, serving as a control. The sequenced sample consisted of sorted CD4+, CD8+, or CD8+CD57+ T cells (not recorded which) from PBMCs. The chain uses TRBV10-3 and TRBJ2-7; 14 nucleotides agree with TRBD2. The CDR3 spells CVSKGTSGGNYEQYF. CDR3 coding DNA: TGTGTCAGCAAGGGGACTAGCGGGGGCAACTACGAGCAGTACTTC.